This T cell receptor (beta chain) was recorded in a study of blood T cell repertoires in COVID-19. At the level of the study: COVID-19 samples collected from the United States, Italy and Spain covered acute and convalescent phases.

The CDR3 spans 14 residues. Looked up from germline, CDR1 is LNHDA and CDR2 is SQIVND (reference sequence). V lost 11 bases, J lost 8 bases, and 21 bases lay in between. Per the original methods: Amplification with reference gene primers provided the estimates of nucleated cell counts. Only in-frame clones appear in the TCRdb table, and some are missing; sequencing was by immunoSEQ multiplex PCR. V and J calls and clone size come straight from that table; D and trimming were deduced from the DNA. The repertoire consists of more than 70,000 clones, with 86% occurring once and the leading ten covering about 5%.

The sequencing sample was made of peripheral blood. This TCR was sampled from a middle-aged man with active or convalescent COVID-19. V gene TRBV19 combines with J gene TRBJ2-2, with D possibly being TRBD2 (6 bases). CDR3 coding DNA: TGTGCCTGCAACGGGGGAGTTGGTGTAGGGGAGCTGTTTTTT. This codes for CACNGGVGVGELFF.